The sequence of this T cell receptor (beta chain) was determined in a study of blood T cells in healthy people across ages. The CDR3 consists of 14 residues. Germline V gene sequence: CDR1 SGHRS, CDR2 YFSETQ. Trimming shortened V by 6 bases and J by 5 bases, and 15 bases separated the two germline ends. Using a J-beta primer mix together with a sample-barcoded 5' primer, a second PCR was run for about 6 to 11 cycles. Each CDR3 protein gets one entry after TCRdb re-called the 5' RACE reads with MiXCR. The sample contains about 680,000 distinct CDR3 sequences, 45% to 50% of which appear only once. In its sample, this clonotype was seen a few times. Its antigen is as yet unknown. A minimum of 7 million PBMCs was isolated per sample. Total RNA, at least 6 micrograms per sample, was extracted from PBMCs. Study-wide points: Calculation of diversity from one million T cells yielded estimates considered to be underestimates. Changes in expanded clonotypes were possibly confounded, as the CMV status of donors was unknown.

The sequencing input was blood. V usage is TRBV5-1 and J usage is TRBJ2-1; D unresolved. The origin of this receptor is a woman in her sixties in good health. CDR3: CASTDGLRNNEQFF. As DNA, the CDR3 is TGCGCCAGCACAGATGGGCTGCGGAACAATGAGCAGTTCTTC.